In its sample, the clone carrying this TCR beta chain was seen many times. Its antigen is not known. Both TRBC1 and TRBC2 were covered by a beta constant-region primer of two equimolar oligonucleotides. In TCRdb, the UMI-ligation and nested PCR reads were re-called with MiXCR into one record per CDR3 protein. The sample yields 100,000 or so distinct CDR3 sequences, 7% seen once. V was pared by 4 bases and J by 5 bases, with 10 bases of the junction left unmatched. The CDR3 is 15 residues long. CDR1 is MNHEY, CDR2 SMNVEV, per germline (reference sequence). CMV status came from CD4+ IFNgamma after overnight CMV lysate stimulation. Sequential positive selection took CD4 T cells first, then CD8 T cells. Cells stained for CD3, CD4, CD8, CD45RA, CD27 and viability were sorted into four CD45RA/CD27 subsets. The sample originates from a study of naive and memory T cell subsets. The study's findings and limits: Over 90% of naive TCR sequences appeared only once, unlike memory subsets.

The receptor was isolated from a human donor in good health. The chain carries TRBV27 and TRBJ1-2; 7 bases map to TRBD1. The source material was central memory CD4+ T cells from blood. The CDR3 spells CASSWKQGMGYGYTF. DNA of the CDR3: TGTGCCAGCAGTTGGAAACAGGGGATGGGGTATGGCTACACCTTC.